This paragraph covers one T cell receptor (beta chain) sequence. Antigen specificity is unknown. TRB cDNA was prepared as libraries by UMI-labeled 5' RACE. From its re-call of the 5' RACE reads, TCRdb lists each CDR3 protein once, without DNA. This sample's table has tens of thousands of distinct CDR3 sequences. The naive CD8+ gate required CD45RO-CCR7+CD27+CD95- phenotype. The CDR3 totals 14 residues. CDR1 is MNHEY, CDR2 SMNVEV, per germline (reference sequence). This entry comes from a study of CXCR3-negative and CXCR3-positive naive CD8 T cells. Whole-study context: The total count of TRB reads reached 120 million to 150 million, and each library contributed about 1.5 +/- 0.3 million.

Findings and caveats of the study: More hydrophobic TRB CDR3s occurred in CXCR3-positive than in CXCR3-negative naive cells. Memory cells showed distinct TRBV-TRBJ patterns, while the two naive subsets matched.

What was sequenced was naive CXCR3+ CD8+ T cells from blood. Subset reported: CD45RO-CCR7+CD27+CD95- naive CD8+ T cells expressing CXCR3 (TNR3+). The TCR sequence derives from a human donor in good health. Some clones in this sample may be carry-over from other donors' samples. The chain uses TRBV27 and TRBJ2-7; TCRdb returns TRBD2, unconfirmable since there is no DNA. CDR3 sequence: CASSFGLAAYEQYF.